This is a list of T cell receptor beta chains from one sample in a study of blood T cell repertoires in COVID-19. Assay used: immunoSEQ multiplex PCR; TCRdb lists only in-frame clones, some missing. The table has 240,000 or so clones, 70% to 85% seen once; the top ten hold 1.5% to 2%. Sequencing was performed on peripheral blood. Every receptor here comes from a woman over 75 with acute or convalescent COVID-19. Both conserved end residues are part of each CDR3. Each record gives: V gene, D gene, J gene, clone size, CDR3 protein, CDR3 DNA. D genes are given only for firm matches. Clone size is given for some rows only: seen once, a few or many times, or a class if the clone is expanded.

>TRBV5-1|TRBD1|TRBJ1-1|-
CASSPRQGAGTEAFF
TGCGCCAGCAGCCCTCGACAGGGGGCGGGCACTGAAGCTTTCTTT
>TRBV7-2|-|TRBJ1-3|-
CASSLAGRTGNTIYF
TGTGCCAGCAGCTTGGCAGGAAGAACTGGAAACACCATATATTTT
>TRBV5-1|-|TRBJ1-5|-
CASSLVPGQPQHF
TGCGCCAGCAGCTTGGTCCCAGGACAGCCCCAGCATTTT
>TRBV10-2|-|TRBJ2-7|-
CASRGDSKAYEQYF
TGCGCCAGCAGGGGGGACTCGAAAGCCTACGAGCAGTACTTC
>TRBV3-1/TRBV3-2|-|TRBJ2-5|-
CASSQDSETQYF
TGTGCCAGCAGCCAAGATAGTGAGACCCAGTACTTC
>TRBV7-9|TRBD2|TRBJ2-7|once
CASSFRGGPYEQYF
TGTGCCAGCAGCTTCCGGGGGGGGCCCTACGAGCAGTACTTC
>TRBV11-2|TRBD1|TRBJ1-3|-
CASSAKDRGLTGNTIYF
TGTGCCAGCAGCGCGAAGGACAGGGGGCTCACTGGAAACACCATATATTTT
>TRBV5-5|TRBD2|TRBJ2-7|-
CASTQLAGGLGGSYEQYF
TGTGCCAGCACCCAACTAGCGGGAGGGCTTGGGGGGTCCTACGAGCAGTACTTC
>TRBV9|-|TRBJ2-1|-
CASNSGQPYNEQFF
TGTGCCAGCAACAGCGGACAGCCCTACAATGAGCAGTTCTTC
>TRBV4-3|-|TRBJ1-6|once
CASSPQPGQGSPLHF
TGCGCCAGCAGCCCGCAGCCAGGGCAAGGATCACCCCTCCACTTT
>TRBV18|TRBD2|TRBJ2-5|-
CASSPQSSGGSETQYF
TGTGCCAGCTCACCACAGTCTAGCGGGGGGTCAGAGACCCAGTACTTC
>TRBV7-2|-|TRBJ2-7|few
CASSFGSGVPYEQYF
TGTGCCAGCAGCTTTGGGAGCGGAGTACCTTACGAGCAGTACTTC
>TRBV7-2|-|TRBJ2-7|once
CASSKQGAYEQYF
TGTGCCAGCAGTAAACAGGGAGCGTACGAGCAGTACTTC
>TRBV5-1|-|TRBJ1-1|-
CASSLVAGEGTEAFF
TGCGCCAGCAGCTTGGTAGCGGGTGAGGGCACTGAAGCTTTCTTT
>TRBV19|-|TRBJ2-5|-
CASSTTGETQYF
TGTGCCAGTAGTACGACCGGGGAGACCCAGTACTTC
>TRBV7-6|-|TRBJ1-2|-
CASSLGGFNYGYTF
TGTGCCAGCAGCTTGGGAGGGTTCAACTATGGCTACACCTTC
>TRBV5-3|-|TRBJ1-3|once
CARSLIFKHTIYF
TGTGCCAGAAGCTTGATTTTTAAGCACACCATATATTTT